What follows are 16 T cell receptor beta chains derived from one specimen sequenced in a study of spatial heterogeneity in lung cancer (dated by TCRdb to between 2018 and 2021). Broad study findings and their caveats: The number of expanded intratumoral alpha and beta TCRs correlated with the tumor nonsynonymous mutation count.

What this sample's time point label stands for: sample taken at primary tumor resection. The library was built by means of 5' RACE. For sequencing, a NextSeq 500 was employed. TCRdb reprocessing: public reads trimmed at Q25 with fastp, clones called with MiXCR, in-frame beta chains kept. Here each entry gathers all rows of one CDR3 protein and keeps the most common genes and DNA. The sample has about 100,000 distinct CDR3 sequences on record, approximately 4% of them singletons. The top ten hold 21% of the sample. These receptors lack a known antigen. The source was lung tumor tissue, collected at surgery. These TCRs come from a male donor with early-stage non-small cell lung cancer.

This clonotype was recorded at least ten times. The J gene is TRBJ2-3, the V gene TRBV3-1; a weak D match, TRBD2 (5 bases). The CDR3 extends over 15 amino acids. Trimming left V 1 base short and J 6 bases short, with 14 bases between. CDR1 is LGHDT and CDR2 is YNNKEL in the germline V gene (reference sequence). CDR3 DNA: TGTGCCAGCAGCCAAGGGGCGGGTACCGCCGATACGCAGTATTTT. Amino acids: CASSQGAGTADTQYF.

This clonotype was seen many times. The V gene is TRBV29-1, the J gene TRBJ2-7, with a weak D call TRBD2 (5 bases). V lost 4 bases, J lost 5 bases, and 15 bases lay in between. The CDR3 is 13 amino acids. Germline assignment: CDR1 SQVTM and CDR2 ANQGSEA. The CDR3 coding sequence is TGCAGCGTTGCACCCCGGGAACGGCACGAGCAGTACTTC. Translating it yields CSVAPRERHEQYF.

In its sample, this clonotype was seen many times. The V call is TRBV4-2, the J call TRBJ2-2; a possible D gene is TRBD1 (5 bases). The V and J ends lost 3 bases and 4 bases respectively, with 9 bases between them. This CDR3 comprises 14 residues. The V gene's germline CDR1 is LGHNA and CDR2 YNFKEQ. CDR3 amino acids: CASSQSRGTGELFF. The CDR3 DNA reads as TGTGCCAGCAGCCAGTCTAGGGGCACCGGGGAGCTGTTTTTT.

There are many counts of this clonotype. This chain uses TRBV2 with TRBJ2-7, with D uncertain. Between the trimmed V and J ends, which lost 1 base and 7 bases, there was a span of 11 bases. The CDR3 has 13 residues. Germline V gene sequence: CDR1 SNHLY, CDR2 FYNNEI. In DNA form, the CDR3 reads TGTGCCAGCAGTGAAGAAGCGCTTACAGAGCAGTACTTC. Translating gives CASSEEALTEQYF.

This clonotype has a handful of counts. This chain joins TRBV5-1 and TRBJ2-5; 7 bases agree with TRBD1. The CDR3 extends over 14 amino acids. CDR1 is SGHRS and CDR2 is YFSETQ in the germline V gene. J lost 3 bases, V lost 4 bases, and 6 bases had no gene match. The CDR3 nucleotides read TGCGCCAGCAGCCCGGGACAGCTGGAAGAGACCCAGTACTTC. Its translation: CASSPGQLEETQYF. Full variable domain (remainder filled in from reference TRBV5-1 and TRBJ2-5): KAGVTQTPRYLIKTRGQQVTLSCSPISGHRSVSWYQQTPGQGLQFLFEYFSETQRNKGNFPGRFSGRQFSNSRSEMNVSTLELGDSALYLCASSPGQLEETQYFGPGTRLLVL.

This clonotype was recorded at least ten times. In nucleotides, the CDR3 is TGTGCCAGCAGTGTCAGGGGGATCCAGGACAATGAGCAGTTCTTC. Its translation: CASSVRGIQDNEQFF. The chain links TRBV6-5 to TRBJ2-1, with 7 bases aligning to TRBD1. The junction had 9 bases not matched to a gene; V was cut back by 5 bases and J by 5 bases. The CDR3 loop spans 15 amino acids. Germline CDR1 is MNHEY and CDR2 is SVGAGI.

This clonotype was recorded many times. This chain uses TRBV2 with TRBJ2-5; D uncertain. V was cut by 7 bases and J by 4 bases, with 16 bases left in between. The CDR3 is 14 residues long. The V gene's germline CDR1 is SNHLY and CDR2 FYNNEI. CDR3 DNA sequence: TGTGCCAGCAACCAACGCGGCCGGGTAGAGACCCAGTACTTC. It specifies CASNQRGRVETQYF. Filled out from reference TRBV2 and TRBJ2-5, the complete variable domain reads EPEVTQTPSHQVTQMGQEVILRCVPISNHLYFYWYRQILGQKVEFLVSFYNNEISEKSEIFDDQFSVERPDGSNFTLKIRSTKLEDSAMYFCASNQRGRVETQYFGPGTRLLVL.

This clonotype showed up many times. The rearrangement links TRBV5-1 to TRBJ2-3, with 13 bases lining up with TRBD2. CDR3 size: 16 residues. Germline lookup yields CDR1 SGHRS and CDR2 YFSETQ. Unmatched junction bases numbered 2, after V lost 0 bases and J lost 4 bases. CDR3 sequence (DNA): TGCGCCAGCAGCTTGGCACTAGCGGGAGGGTCAGATACGCAGTATTTT. Translation: CASSLALAGGSDTQYF.

This clonotype was detected ten times or more. This chain links TRBV5-4 with TRBJ2-1, with D tentatively TRBD2 (6 bases). Per germline, CDR1 SGHNT and CDR2 YYREEE (reference sequence). Trimming cost V 4 bases and J 12 bases, with 20 bases left between them. The CDR3 sequence is 14 residues long. CDR3 loop: CASSRPETSSAQFF. CDR3 bases: TGTGCCAGCAGCCGTCCCGAGACTAGTTCGGCGCAGTTCTTC. Full variable domain (remainder filled in from reference TRBV5-4 and TRBJ2-1): ETGVTQSPTHLIKTRGQQVTLRCSSQSGHNTVSWYQQALGQGPQFIFQYYREEENGRGNFPPRFSGLQFPNYSSELNVNALELDDSALYLCASSRPETSSAQFFGPGTRLTVL.

This clonotype came up many times. The V gene is TRBV27, the J gene TRBJ2-3; TRBD2 agrees at 15 bases. Germline V CDR1 and CDR2: MNHEY, SMNVEV (reference sequence). The CDR3 spans 19 residues. Unmatched junction bases numbered 9, after V lost 5 bases and J lost 0 bases. CDR3 protein: CASSPGLAGGGPSTDTQYF. The CDR3 region has the DNA TGTGCCAGCAGTCCGGGACTAGCGGGAGGTGGACCAAGCACAGATACGCAGTATTTT.

The chain employs TRBV19 and TRBJ1-2; no reliable D call. Trimming removed 2 bases at V and 4 bases at J, with 11 bases between. Germline V lookup: CDR1 LNHDA, CDR2 SQIVND (reference sequence). The CDR3 contains 14 residues. The chain's CDR3 is CASSIKLEFYGYTF. The CDR3 bases are TGTGCCAGTAGTATAAAGTTGGAGTTCTATGGCTACACCTTC.

This clonotype was picked up many times. The gene calls are TRBV5-1 and TRBJ1-4, with 7 bases lining up with TRBD1. The V gene end was trimmed by 5 bases and the J gene end by 2 bases; junction bases not matched to a gene: 0. The germline V gene encodes CDR1 SGHRS and CDR2 YFSETQ. The CDR3 is 13 amino acids. In DNA form, the CDR3 reads TGCGCCAGCAGACAGGGGACTAATGAAAAACTGTTTTTT. As protein: CASRQGTNEKLFF.

There are many counts of this clonotype. The chain links TRBV5-6 to TRBJ1-1; unclear D gene. The ends were cut back, 4 bases at V and 1 base at J, with 8 bases in the middle. The germline CDR1 and CDR2 sequences are SGHDT and YYEEEE. The CDR3 contains 13 residues. CDR3 bases: TGTGCCAGCAGCCCAACGTGGAACACTGAAGCTTTCTTT. Translated: CASSPTWNTEAFF.

The sample holds many counts of this clonotype. The chain carries TRBV28 and TRBJ2-5; 7 bases are a match to TRBD1. This CDR3 is 15 amino acids long. From germline, CDR1 is MDHEN and CDR2 SYDVKM. J gave up 0 bases and V 7 bases, and 8 bases lay outside the gene matches. CDR3 amino acids: CASTPGTAYQETQYF. In DNA, the CDR3 is TGTGCCAGCACCCCCGGGACAGCGTACCAAGAGACCCAGTACTTC.

This clonotype came up a few times. The chain employs TRBV3-1 and TRBJ1-4; no reliable D call. CDR1 LGHDT and CDR2 YNNKEL come from the germline V gene (reference sequence). V was shortened by 1 base and J by 7 bases, with 13 bases between the two germline ends. This CDR3 is built from 15 residues. CDR3 DNA sequence: TGTGCCAGCAGCCAAGGGTTGGGTGGAGTTGAAAAACTGTTTTTT. Amino acids: CASSQGLGGVEKLFF. The whole variable domain, filled in from reference TRBV3-1 and TRBJ1-4, reads DTAVSQTPKYLVTQMGNDKSIKCEQNLGHDTMYWYKQDSKKFLKIMFSYNNKELIINETVPNRFSPKSPDKAHLNLHINSLELGDSAVYFCASSQGLGGVEKLFFGSGTQLSVL.

This clonotype was recorded many times. The chain links TRBV7-2 to TRBJ2-1, with 10 bases identical to TRBD2. Germline V CDR1 and CDR2: SGHTA, FQGNSA. The V gene end was trimmed by 5 bases and the J gene end by 10 bases; junction bases not matched to a gene: 11. CDR3 size: 15 residues. Written as DNA, the CDR3 is TGTGCCAGCAGCCGGACTAGCGGACTACAATGGGAGCAGTTCTTC. Its translation is CASSRTSGLQWEQFF.